This TCR beta chain derives from a study of blood T cells in healthy people across ages. V dropped 6 bases and J dropped 2 bases, with 11 bases sitting between them. The CDR3 runs 14 residues. Germline V lookup: CDR1 MDHEN, CDR2 SYDVKM. Next came a second PCR, run for roughly 6 to 11 cycles, which used a sample-barcoded 5' primer along with a J-beta primer mix. MiXCR, run by TCRdb on the 5' RACE reads, gives a single entry per CDR3 protein. The table shows more than 650,000 distinct CDR3 sequences, with about 26% occurring only once. This sample also appeared in a second study, on T cells of mothers and their children. That source reports: Random nucleotides (2-4) and sample barcodes were added by the M1S primer used in the second PCR.

Specimen: blood. The source of this sequence is a boy aged 10-17 years in good health. The chain is built from TRBV28 and TRBJ2-4, with D hard to call. The CDR3 coding sequence is TGTGCCAGCAGCTTCCCGGGTACCAAAAACATTCAGTACTTC. It yields the protein CASSFPGTKNIQYF.